One T cell receptor (beta chain) is described in this entry. Its matching antigen is unknown. The data were taken from a study of post-analysis software for immune sequencing data. The study, taken as a whole, reports: There were five or six TRBV segments more frequent in patients than controls, and TRBV5-6, TRBV5-1 and TRBV20-1 were among them.

Unique molecular identifiers were built into the TCR beta cDNA libraries. From the PCR reads, TCRdb called clonotypes with MiXCR, one entry per CDR3 protein. The sample comprises 800,000 to 950,000 distinct CDR3 sequences, around 50% of which are singletons, and 4.6% rests with the top ten. V lost 2 bases and J lost 4, with 16 bases in between. There are 17 residues in the CDR3. The germline CDR1 and CDR2 sequences are SGHRS and YFSETQ. Specimen: blood. This TCR came from a girl aged 10-17 years with multiple sclerosis. The chain is built from TRBV5-1 and TRBJ2-6; no definite D call. The CDR3 reads CASSFWTDLSGANVLTF. The CDR3 nucleotides are TGCGCCAGCAGCTTTTGGACGGACCTCTCGGGGGCCAACGTCCTGACTTTC. The full variable domain, rest sourced from reference TRBV5-1 and TRBJ2-6, is KAGVTQTPRYLIKTRGQQVTLSCSPISGHRSVSWYQQTPGQGLQFLFEYFSETQRNKGNFPGRFSGRQFSNSRSEMNVSTLELGDSALYLCASSFWTDLSGANVLTFGAGSRLTVL.